This T cell receptor (beta chain) was profiled in a study of T-cell memory formation after mild COVID-19. Study-wide context: Largely, the TCR clusters proved donor specific. Findings and limits, study-wide: Clones that shrank (day 15 to 85) were balanced CD4/CD8, whereas later expanders leaned CD4+. Pre-infection memory contained some responding clones, which suggested that cross-reactive memory had joined.

5'RACE primed from the constant segment yielded TCR alpha and TCR beta cDNA libraries bearing sample barcodes and UMIs. MiXCR, run by TCRdb on the 5' RACE reads, gives a single entry per CDR3 protein. The sample holds about 15,000 distinct CDR3 sequences, around 25% seen once. The CDR3 is made up of 16 amino acids. Germline assignment: CDR1 MGHRA and CDR2 YSYEKL. On this clonotype itself: The antigen is unknown. Being one base from a much bigger clone, this may be a read error.

Sequenced: PBMCs or a T cell subset sorted from them (not recorded which). The sequence was obtained from a young man who had mild COVID-19 (a few samples of this study predate the infection). Cell type and time point are not known. The J gene is TRBJ2-1, the V gene TRBV4-1, with D perhaps given as TRBD1 or TRBD2 (5 bases each). The CDR3: CASSHPGTDGWNEQVF. For the CDR3, the DNA is TGCGCCAGCAGCCACCCTGGGACGGACGGTTGGAATGAGCAGGTCTTC.